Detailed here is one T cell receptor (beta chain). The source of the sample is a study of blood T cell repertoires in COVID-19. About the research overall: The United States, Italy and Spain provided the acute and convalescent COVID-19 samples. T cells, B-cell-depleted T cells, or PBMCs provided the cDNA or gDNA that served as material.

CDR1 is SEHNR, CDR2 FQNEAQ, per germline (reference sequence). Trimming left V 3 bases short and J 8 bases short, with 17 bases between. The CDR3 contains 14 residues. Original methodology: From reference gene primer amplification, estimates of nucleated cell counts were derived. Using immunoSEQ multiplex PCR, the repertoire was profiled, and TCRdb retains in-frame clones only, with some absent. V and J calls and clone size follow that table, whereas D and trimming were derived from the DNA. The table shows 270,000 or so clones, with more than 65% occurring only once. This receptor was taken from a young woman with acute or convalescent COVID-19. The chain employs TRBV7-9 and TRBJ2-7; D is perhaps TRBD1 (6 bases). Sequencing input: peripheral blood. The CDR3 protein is CASSLGDTPGKQYF. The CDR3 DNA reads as TGTGCCAGCAGCTTGGGGGACACCCCGGGCAAGCAGTACTTC. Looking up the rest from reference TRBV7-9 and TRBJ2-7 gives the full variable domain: DTGVSQNPRHKITKRGQNVTFRCDPISEHNRLYWYRQTLGQGPEFLTYFQNEAQLEKSRLLSDRFSAERPKGSFSTLEIQRTEQGDSAMYLCASSLGDTPGKQYFGPGTRLTVT.